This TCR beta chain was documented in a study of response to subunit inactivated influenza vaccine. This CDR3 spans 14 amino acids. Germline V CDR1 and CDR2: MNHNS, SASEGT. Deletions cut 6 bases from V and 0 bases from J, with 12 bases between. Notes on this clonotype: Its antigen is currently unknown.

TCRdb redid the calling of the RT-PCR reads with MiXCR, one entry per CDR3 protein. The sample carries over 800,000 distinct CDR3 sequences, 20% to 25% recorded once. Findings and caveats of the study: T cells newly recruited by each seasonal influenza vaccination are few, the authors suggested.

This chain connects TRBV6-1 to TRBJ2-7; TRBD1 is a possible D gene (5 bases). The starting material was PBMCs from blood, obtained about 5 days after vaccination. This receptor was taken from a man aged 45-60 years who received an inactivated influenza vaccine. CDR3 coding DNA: TGTGCCAGCAGGTGGACACAAGCCTCCTACGAGCAGTACTTC. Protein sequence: CASRWTQASYEQYF.